The 19 T cell receptor beta chains presented below share a single source sample, sequenced in a study of T cell responses to AZD1222 COVID-19 vaccine. Assay: immunoSEQ multiplex PCR; the TCRdb copy retains only in-frame clones and omits some. This sample has fewer than 150,000 clones, with 85% to 90% found just once. The specimen comprised peripheral blood, sampled 28 days after the second AZD1222 dose. These receptors originate from an adult who received the AZD1222 COVID-19 vaccine.

This chain joins TRBV28 and TRBJ1-2; 7 nucleotides align to TRBD1. The length of the CDR3 is 18 residues. Losses at the gene ends were 7 bases for V and 4 bases for J; bases not matched to a gene: 21. Germline CDR1 is MDHEN and CDR2 is SYDVKM. The CDR3 here is CASNEFSGTGTELYGYTF. CDR3 nucleotide sequence: TGTGCCAGCAACGAATTTTCAGGCACCGGGACAGAACTCTATGGCTACACCTTC.

The chain carries TRBV19 and TRBJ1-2; D is perhaps TRBD1 (5 bases). The CDR3 loop spans 14 amino acids. The germline CDR1 and CDR2 sequences are LNHDA and SQIVND (reference sequence). Trimming removed 5 bases from V and 8 bases from J, with 18 bases in between. The DNA for the CDR3 is TGTGCCAGTAGTGGTGGGATGGGGGAAGGAGGCTACACCTTC. This sequence encodes CASSGGMGEGGYTF. Full variable domain (missing parts from reference TRBV19 and TRBJ1-2): DGGITQSPKYLFRKEGQNVTLSCEQNLNHDAMYWYRQDPGQGLRLIYYSQIVNDFQKGDIAEGYSVSREKKESFPLTVTSAQKNPTAFYLCASSGGMGEGGYTFGSGTRLTVV.

The chain uses TRBV4-3 and TRBJ2-7; 8 bases are a match to TRBD2. The junction had 4 bases not matched to a gene; V was cut back by 1 base and J by 2 bases. Germline lookup yields CDR1 LGHNA and CDR2 YSLEER. The CDR3 spans 15 residues. The CDR3 spells CASSQVRGLAYEQYF. Written as DNA, the CDR3 is TGCGCCAGCAGCCAAGTTCGGGGACTAGCCTACGAGCAGTACTTC.

The V call is TRBV9, the J call TRBJ1-1; a possible D gene is TRBD1 (6 bases). Germline V lookup: CDR1 SGDLS, CDR2 YYNGEE. The CDR3 contains 14 residues. Trimming stripped 4 bases from V and 1 base from J, with 11 bases between. CDR3 DNA sequence: TGTGCCAGCAGCCCCGGACAGAAGAACACTGAAGCTTTCTTT. Protein: CASSPGQKNTEAFF. Complete variable domain (other parts from reference TRBV9 and TRBJ1-1): DSGVTQTPKHLITATGQRVTLRCSPRSGDLSVYWYQQSLDQGLQFLIQYYNGEERAKGNILERFSAQQFPDLHSELNLSSLELGDSALYFCASSPGQKNTEAFFGQGTRLTVV.

The rearrangement uses TRBV7-9 and TRBJ2-7; D is tentatively TRBD1 or TRBD2 (5 bases each). The germline CDR1 and CDR2 sequences are SEHNR and FQNEAQ (reference sequence). The CDR3 has 17 amino acids. Trimming shortened V by 4 bases and J by 5 bases, and 24 bases separated the two germline ends. The CDR3 bases are TGTGCCAGCAGCTCTAGGCCCCCGGGGCCAGCCGGGCACGAGCAGTACTTC. It translates to CASSSRPPGPAGHEQYF.

This clone was counted once. This sequence joins TRBV7-3 and TRBJ1-5; TRBD1 matches 7 bases. V lost 1 base, J lost 0 bases, and 12 bases stayed unmatched. Germline lookup yields CDR1 SGHTA and CDR2 FQGTGA. The CDR3 runs to 19 residues. The CDR3, as DNA: TGTGCCAGCAGCTTAAACGAGCGGGGGACAGTCTATAGCAATCAGCCCCAGCATTTT. Its translation: CASSLNERGTVYSNQPQHF.

The chain is built from TRBV28 and TRBJ2-1; TRBD2 aligns across 11 bases. The CDR3 covers 15 residues. Germline-derived CDR1 and CDR2 are MDHEN and SYDVKM. V lost 6 bases, J lost 15 bases, and 16 bases stayed unmatched. The CDR3 loop is CASSPGLAEGGMWFF. As DNA, the CDR3 is TGTGCCAGCAGCCCGGGACTAGCGGAGGGGGGGATGTGGTTCTTC.

The chain couples TRBV5-1 to TRBJ1-4; 11 positions agree with TRBD1. CDR1 SGHRS and CDR2 YFSETQ come from the germline V gene. The ends lost 3 bases at V and 5 bases at J; junction bases unmatched: 9. The CDR3 is 17 amino acids. CDR3 nucleotides: TGCGCCAGCAGCTATAATGCTGGACAGGGGGCCAATGAAAAACTGTTTTTT. It yields the protein CASSYNAGQGANEKLFF.

The CDR3 coding sequence is TGCGCCAGCAGCCAAGAGCAGGCCGGCACAGATACGCAGTATTTT. This codes for CASSQEQAGTDTQYF. The J gene is TRBJ2-3, the V gene TRBV4-1; no clear D gene. Trimming shortened V by 0 bases and J by 1 base, and 8 bases separated the two germline ends. The CDR3 is 15 amino acids. Germline-derived CDR1 and CDR2 are MGHRA and YSYEKL.

This sequence joins TRBV19 and TRBJ1-1, with D perhaps TRBD1 (5 bases). This CDR3 is 11 amino acids long. Germline assignment: CDR1 LNHDA and CDR2 SQIVND (reference sequence). Trimming shortened V by 8 bases and J by 13 bases, and 17 bases separated the two germline ends. CDR3 loop: CASATQGAGFF. The CDR3 region has the DNA TGTGCCAGTGCCACCCAAGGGGCCGGTTTCTTT.

This chain links TRBV2 with TRBJ2-2; D unclear. Germline CDR1 reads SNHLY; CDR2 reads FYNNEI. The CDR3 length is 11 residues. Trimming shortened V by 4 bases and J by 7 bases, and 4 bases separated the two germline ends. The CDR3 DNA reads TGTGCCAGCAGTGGGGACGGGGAGCTGTTTTTT. It yields the protein CASSGDGELFF.

There are a few counts of this clone. J is TRBJ1-1 and V is TRBV3-1 (or the pseudogene TRBV3-2), with 7 nucleotides matching TRBD1. The CDR3 runs 12 residues. Trimming cost V 6 bases and J 7 bases; bases outside gene matches: 5. CDR1 is LGHDT and CDR2 is YNNKEL in the germline V gene (reference sequence). For the CDR3, the DNA is TGTGCCAGCAGTTCGAGGGGGCTTGAAGCTTTCTTT. This encodes CASSSRGLEAFF.

The J gene is TRBJ2-7, the V gene TRBV7-3; the match to TRBD1 covers 7 bases. V was pared by 0 bases and J by 7 bases, with 9 bases of the junction left unmatched. The CDR3 totals 15 residues. Germline V CDR1 and CDR2: SGHTA, FQGTGA. CDR3 loop: CASSLTSTGRVEQYF. In DNA form, the CDR3 reads TGTGCCAGCAGCTTAACCTCGACAGGGCGAGTGGAGCAGTACTTC.

The J gene is TRBJ1-1, the V gene TRBV28, with a possible D match to TRBD1 (5 bases). Trimming removed 3 bases at V and 4 bases at J, with 9 bases between. This CDR3 comprises 13 residues. Germline lookup yields CDR1 MDHEN and CDR2 SYDVKM. The CDR3 spells CASSFFGGTEAFF. CDR3 bases: TGTGCCAGCAGTTTTTTCGGGGGCACTGAAGCTTTCTTT.

This clone was observed a handful of times. The CDR3 DNA is TGTGCCAGCAGTTTAGGGGGGACAGCGTACTCCTACGAGCAGTACTTC. Translated: CASSLGGTAYSYEQYF. This rearrangement joins TRBV27 to TRBJ2-7, with D possibly TRBD1 on 7 matching bases. CDR1 and CDR2 (germline): MNHEY, SMNVEV (reference sequence). The V gene lost 2 bases and the J gene lost 0 bases, with 14 bases spanning the gap. This CDR3 contains 16 residues.

V and J are TRBV19 and TRBJ2-2; D is undetermined. V dropped 8 bases and J dropped 6 bases, with 10 bases sitting between them. The CDR3 length is 12 residues. Germline values: CDR1 LNHDA, CDR2 SQIVND (reference sequence). The CDR3 coding sequence is TGTGCCAGTCTGGCCGTTTCCGGGGAGCTGTTTTTT. It specifies CASLAVSGELFF.

The J gene is TRBJ2-2, the V gene TRBV7-2; D possibly matches TRBD1 or TRBD2 (5 bases each). The CDR3 runs 17 residues. The germline V and J ends were trimmed by 1 base and 2 bases, with 14 bases remaining between them. Germline V lookup: CDR1 SGHTA, CDR2 FQGNSA. For the CDR3, the DNA is TGTGCCAGCAGCTTAGTGGGGGTGGGGCAAAACACCGGGGAGCTGTTTTTT. Its protein is CASSLVGVGQNTGELFF.

The chain has TRBV10-3 and TRBJ1-1, with D perhaps matching TRBD1 (5 bases). Looked up from germline, CDR1 is ENHRY and CDR2 is SYGVKD. Trimming pared 3 bases from V and 0 bases from J, leaving 5 bases between. The CDR3 runs to 13 residues. The CDR3 loop reads CAISDRVNTEAFF. The CDR3 DNA sequence: TGTGCCATCAGTGACAGGGTGAACACTGAAGCTTTCTTT.

The chain combines TRBV28 with TRBJ1-2; the D is unclear. The germline V gene encodes CDR1 MDHEN and CDR2 SYDVKM. V was trimmed by 4 bases and J by 12 bases, leaving 21 bases between them. The CDR3 runs 14 residues. DNA of the CDR3: TGTGCCAGCAGTTCTCGGGCCACAAGGTCGGTGAACACCTTC. This encodes CASSSRATRSVNTF.